This entry describes one T cell receptor beta chain. These data come from a study of T cell clusters in autoimmune cytopenias. TRB rearrangements were amplified by touch-down multiplex PCR with mixed TRB-A/B primers. No DNA is given; TCRdb re-called the multiplex PCR reads and lists each CDR3 protein once. The sample table includes about 2,900 distinct CDR3 sequences. Each sample's input was roughly 230 ng genomic DNA, 30,000 to 45,000 genome equivalents. The germline gives CDR1 KGHDR, CDR2 SFDVKD. The CDR3 is made up of 12 amino acids. The same data also went into a second study, on T cell repertoires in aging, cancer and after chemotherapy. That publication notes: Donors were grouped into six age bands spanning 30 or younger through 70 or older.

The gene calls are TRBV24-1 and TRBJ1-1; TCRdb indicates TRBD1, and absent DNA this call remains unverified. The clonotype comes from a human donor in good health. Sequenced input: peripheral blood. The CDR3 protein is CATTGGNTEAFF.